The rows below give T cell receptor beta chains drawn from one sample of a study of molecular identifiers for immune sequencing clone quantification. Using its own MiXCR run on the PCR reads, TCRdb lists one record per CDR3 protein. Here the sample spans 45,000 to 60,000 distinct CDR3 sequences, roughly 36% being singletons. Material for sequencing was naive CD8+ T cells from blood, with Jurkat cell RNA spiked in. The receptors stem from a human donor in good health. Some libraries in this study had Jurkat cell RNA spiked in. The CDR3 runs from the conserved cysteine through the conserved F or W. A D gene is named only where the DNA matches it firmly. Not every row has a clone size; where given, it reads once, few, many or a size class.

>medium-sized|-|16|TRBV7-2|TRBJ2-3
CASSLWGRGSTDTQYF
TGTGCCAGCAGCTTGTGGGGGAGAGGAAGCACAGATACGCAGTATTTT
>few|TRBD1|14|TRBV9|TRBJ1-5
CASSAGTAGQPQHF
TGTGCCAGCAGCGCTGGGACAGCTGGGCAGCCCCAGCATTTT
>medium-sized|-|16|TRBV28|TRBJ2-3
CASSAPTGRSTDTQYF
TGTGCCAGCAGTGCCCCGACAGGTCGCAGCACAGATACGCAGTATTTT
>many|-|16|TRBV7-9|TRBJ2-4
CASSPTGTMHKNIQYF
TGTGCCAGCAGCCCAACAGGGACCATGCATAAAAACATTCAGTACTTC
>few|-|15|TRBV11-2|TRBJ2-5
CASSLAQGGRETQYF
TGTGCCAGCAGCTTAGCGCAGGGCGGCCGAGAGACCCAGTACTTC
>medium-sized|-|14|TRBV5-6|TRBJ1-1
CASSYHSRGTEAFF
TGTGCCAGCAGCTACCACTCTAGGGGCACTGAAGCTTTCTTT
>many|-|14|TRBV13|TRBJ1-2
CASSFGRVLNGYTF
TGTGCCAGCAGCTTTGGCAGGGTACTCAATGGCTACACCTTC
>many|TRBD2|18|TRBV29-1|TRBJ2-4
CSVSLTKGLAGLKNIQYF
TGCAGCGTTAGCCTGACCAAGGGACTAGCGGGGCTCAAAAACATTCAGTACTTC
>few|-|16|TRBV28|TRBJ1-5
CASKNRLRQNNQPQHF
TGTGCCAGCAAAAATAGGTTACGGCAGAACAATCAGCCCCAGCATTTT
>few|-|14|TRBV20-1|TRBJ2-7
CSARAYSGAYEQYF
TGCAGTGCTAGAGCTTACAGTGGAGCCTACGAGCAGTACTTC
>many|TRBD1|16|TRBV11-3|TRBJ2-1
CASSLGWTGVYNEQFF
TGTGCCAGCAGCTTAGGGTGGACAGGGGTCTACAATGAGCAGTTCTTC
>-|-|15|TRBV7-8|TRBJ2-1
CASSSSSGGYNEQFF
TGTGCCAGCAGCTCCTCTAGTGGGGGGTACAATGAGCAGTTCTTC
>-|-|14|TRBV5-6|TRBJ2-7
CASGLERSSYEQYF
TGTGCCAGCGGCTTGGAAAGGAGCTCCTACGAGCAGTACTTC
>few|TRBD2|18|TRBV12-3/TRBV12-4|TRBJ2-5
CASSAPGLAGSGGETQYF
TGTGCCAGCAGTGCTCCGGGACTAGCGGGATCAGGGGGAGAGACCCAGTACTTC
>-|-|16|TRBV20-1|TRBJ2-2
CSARVRGPENTGELFF
TGCAGTGCTAGAGTCCGCGGACCGGAGAACACCGGGGAGCTGTTTTTT
>few|TRBD1|18|TRBV6-1|TRBJ1-2
CASRSSTGQSSRGYGYTF
TGTGCCAGCAGAAGTTCTACGGGACAGTCCTCCCGGGGCTATGGCTACACCTTC
>many|-|14|TRBV6-5|TRBJ2-2
CASNTLGTVGELFF
TGTGCCAGCAATACCCTCGGGACGGTCGGGGAGCTGTTTTTT
>-|-|14|TRBV6-5|TRBJ2-7
CAARQSFLGWEQYF
TGTGCCGCCCGCCAAAGCTTCCTCGGTTGGGAGCAGTACTTC
>many|-|13|TRBV7-9|TRBJ1-4
CASSLISNEKLFF
TGTGCCAGCAGCTTAATCAGTAATGAAAAACTGTTTTTT
>-|-|12|TRBV6-5|TRBJ2-1
CASRQGGNEQFF
TGTGCCAGCAGGCAGGGGGGCAATGAGCAGTTCTTC
>-|-|14|TRBV19|TRBJ1-1
CANSISGDWSEAFF
TGTGCCAATAGTATATCGGGGGACTGGTCTGAAGCTTTCTTT
>-|TRBD2|13|TRBV20-1|TRBJ2-1
CSARTSDYNEQFF
TGCAGTGCTAGGACTAGCGACTACAATGAGCAGTTCTTC
>many|-|15|TRBV12-3/TRBV12-4|TRBJ1-1
CASSLHPGMNTEAFF
TGTGCCAGCAGTCTCCACCCCGGGATGAACACTGAAGCTTTCTTT
>few|TRBD1|12|TRBV4-3|TRBJ1-1
CASSRGQGKAFF
TGCGCCAGCAGCCGGGGACAGGGGAAAGCTTTCTTT
>-|TRBD1|16|TRBV7-2|TRBJ2-5
CASSLVGTGAQETQYF
TGTGCCAGCAGCTTAGTTGGGACAGGGGCCCAAGAGACCCAGTACTTC
>-|TRBD2|15|TRBV19|TRBJ2-1
CASSWGLAGHNEQSF
TGTGCCAGTAGTTGGGGACTAGCGGGGCACAATGAGCAGTCCTTC
>once|TRBD1|17|TRBV7-6|TRBJ2-7
CASSRSPGQGSEYEQYF
TGTGCCAGCAGCCGCTCACCGGGACAGGGGTCGGAGTACGAGCAGTACTTC
>-|TRBD1|13|TRBV29-1|TRBJ2-7
CSVATNRGYEQYF
TGCAGCGTTGCAACCAACAGGGGGTACGAGCAGTACTTC
>-|TRBD2|15|TRBV10-3|TRBJ2-1
CAISETSGILNEQFF
TGTGCCATCAGTGAGACTAGCGGGATTCTCAATGAGCAGTTCTTC
>-|TRBD2|16|TRBV14|TRBJ2-3
CASSPPHLAGTDTQYF
TGTGCCAGCAGCCCACCCCACCTAGCGGGCACAGATACGCAGTATTTT
>-|-|15|TRBV9|TRBJ2-3
CACSALREPSDTLYF
TGTGCCTGCAGCGCCCTGCGGGAACCCTCAGATACGCTGTATTTT